This TCR beta chain comes out of a study of CD8+CD57+ T cells in acquired aplastic anemia. Study observations and caveats: Patients showed no significant difference from controls in CD8+ Simpson's diversity.

The germline V gene has CDR1 SEHNR and CDR2 FQNEAQ (reference sequence). The V end lost 5 bases, the J end lost 2 bases, and 13 bases lay between the germline ends. The CDR3 covers 15 residues. This clonotype came up once. The antigen is not known. Genomic DNA constituted the template upon which TCR beta VDJ and CDR3 profiling was performed. TCRdb reprocessed the reads with MiXCR, giving one entry per CDR3 protein. The table records 450,000 to 600,000 distinct CDR3 sequences, less than 35% of them present only once. Whoever was chosen for sequencing had shown CD8+CD57+ cell expansion by flow cytometry.

The chain combines TRBV7-9 with TRBJ2-1; tentatively, D is TRBD2 (7 bases). This clonotype originated in a human donor with aplastic anemia. The specimen sequenced was sorted CD4+, CD8+, or CD8+CD57+ T cells (not recorded which) from PBMCs. In nucleotides, the CDR3 is TGTGCCAGCAGCCCTGGGGGGGCCACCTACAATGAGCAGTTCTTC. Residues: CASSPGGATYNEQFF. Filled out from reference TRBV7-9 and TRBJ2-1, the complete variable domain reads DTGVSQNPRHKITKRGQNVTFRCDPISEHNRLYWYRQTLGQGPEFLTYFQNEAQLEKSRLLSDRFSAERPKGSFSTLEIQRTEQGDSAMYLCASSPGGATYNEQFFGPGTRLTVL.